The 5 T cell receptor beta chains reported below all come from one sample, sequenced in a study of T cell repertoires in cytomegalovirus infection. The antigens of these receptors remain unknown. A single record per CDR3 protein comes from TCRdb applying MiXCR to the reads. The table records 700,000 to 950,000 distinct CDR3 sequences, approximately 29% of them present only once. The source material was cultured CD8+ T cells from PBMCs, sampled from culture after CMV antigen stimulation. The receptors derive from a human donor in good health (CMV status not recorded). Some clones in this sample may be carry-over from other donors' samples.

This clonotype appeared many times. The gene calls are TRBV12-3 or TRBV12-4 and TRBJ1-2; D unclear. Trimming took off 3 bases at V and 4 bases at J, with 18 bases between the two ends. This CDR3 has 16 residues. CDR3 DNA: TGTGCCAGCAGTTTTATGTCCGTCGGGTATGGCTATGGCTACACCTTC. Encoded protein: CASSFMSVGYGYGYTF.

The rearrangement joins TRBV6-8 to TRBJ1-2; possible D gene TRBD1, 5 bases. Between the trimmed V and J ends, which lost 4 bases and 14 bases, there was a span of 23 bases. The CDR3 has 14 amino acids. CDR1 is MNHGY and CDR2 is SAAAGT in the germline V gene. The CDR3 DNA reads TGTGCCAGCAGTTCAAAGTCAACAGGATCCTTTGGTACCTTC. It is translated as CASSSKSTGSFGTF.

The J gene is TRBJ2-7, the V gene TRBV11-1; TRBD1 matches 10 bases. Per germline, CDR1 SGHAT and CDR2 FQDESV (reference sequence). The ends lost 5 bases at V and 6 bases at J; junction bases unmatched: 4. This CDR3 contains 13 residues. CDR3 DNA sequence: TGTGCCAGCAGCACCGGACAGGGGGTCGAGCAGTACGTC. Amino acid sequence: CASSTGQGVEQYV.

This clonotype was seen many times. The chain couples TRBV11-2 to TRBJ2-3, with TRBD1 as a possible D gene (6 bases). V was trimmed by 4 bases and J by 4 bases, leaving 9 bases between them. The length of the CDR3 is 13 residues. CDR1 is SGHAT and CDR2 is FQNNGV in the germline V gene. CDR3: CASSSQGADTQYF. CDR3 sequence (DNA): TGTGCCAGCAGCTCACAGGGCGCAGATACGCAGTATTTT.

At least ten counts were recorded for this clonotype. V usage is TRBV6-5 and J usage is TRBJ2-3, with 7 bases lining up with TRBD1. The CDR3 totals 15 residues. Germline-derived CDR1 and CDR2 are MNHEY and SVGAGI. Germline trimming cut 5 bases from V and 6 bases from J; bases unmatched to any gene: 11. The CDR3 protein is CASSTTYRGEDTQYF. In nucleotides, the CDR3 is TGTGCCAGCAGTACCACATACAGGGGAGAGGATACGCAGTATTTT.